This T cell receptor gamma chain was recovered during a study of gammadelta T cells in human blood. Study-wide findings and caveats: Microbial exposure reportedly appeared to drive polyclonal expansion of innate gamma-delta T cells right after birth.

TCRdb reanalyzed the RT-PCR reads using CATT. Of several hundred gamma-chain clones listed, under 6% were seen once; the top ten hold 45%. To note about this clone: The antigen remains undetermined. A read error may explain this, as a much larger clone is one base away.

The CDR3 has 18 residues. J lost 4 bases, V lost 2 bases, and 8 bases had no gene match. Germline V gives CDR1 GITISATS, CDR2 ISYDGTV (reference sequence). Sequencing input: Vgamma9Vdelta2 gamma-delta T cells from infant blood. The receptor's source is a human donor. The chain has TRGV9 and TRGJP. The CDR3 sequence is CALWEETTQELGKKIKVF. CDR3 DNA: TGTGCCTTGTGGGAGGAAACAACTCAAGAGTTGGGCAAAAAAATCAAGGTATTT.